The 12 T cell receptor beta chains in this list originate from one sample, sequenced in a study of cytomegalovirus exposure and HLA in healthy donors. Researchers ran the PCR with 60 Vbeta and 13 Jbeta primers. Repertoires were generated with immunoSEQ multiplex PCR, while TCRdb's copy carries only in-frame clones and drops some. The sample carries about 200,000 clones, roughly 80% recorded once. The sequenced material came from PBMCs. The receptors come from a man aged 25 to 45 in good health and CMV-seronegative.

The chain joins TRBV6-1 to TRBJ1-6; D is unresolved. There are 14 residues in the CDR3. Trimming removed 6 bases at V and 5 bases at J, with 11 bases between. CDR1 and CDR2 from the germline V gene are MNHNS and SASEGT. DNA for the CDR3: TGTGCCAGCAGGAATAGCGGGAATAATTCACCCCTCCACTTT. This gives the protein CASRNSGNNSPLHF.

The chain joins TRBV7-8 to TRBJ1-2; TRBD1 matches 7 bases. In germline, CDR1 is SGHVS, CDR2 FQNEAQ. V was pared by 5 bases and J by 4 bases, with 7 bases of the junction left unmatched. The CDR3 is 14 amino acids. The CDR3 sequence: CASSPTTGSYGYTF. CDR3 coding DNA: TGTGCCAGCAGCCCAACGACAGGGAGCTATGGCTACACCTTC.

The chain links TRBV10-3 to TRBJ2-7, with 11 bases fitting TRBD2. The ends lost 3 bases at V and 0 bases at J; junction bases unmatched: 7. The CDR3 covers 17 residues. Germline lookup yields CDR1 ENHRY and CDR2 SYGVKD. CDR3 protein: CAISDLAGGQSSYEQYF. In nucleotides, the CDR3 is TGTGCCATCAGTGACCTAGCGGGGGGCCAGAGCTCCTACGAGCAGTACTTC.

The V gene is TRBV28, the J gene TRBJ2-7, with 7 bases that match TRBD2. Germline-derived CDR1 and CDR2 are MDHEN and SYDVKM. The CDR3 sequence is 16 residues long. J gave up 1 base and V 4 bases, and 10 bases lay outside the gene matches. The CDR3 loop reads CASSSASGEGSYEQYF. CDR3 in DNA: TGTGCCAGCAGTTCCGCCAGCGGGGAAGGGTCCTACGAGCAGTACTTC.

The chain combines TRBV7-9 with TRBJ2-5; D uncertain. The CDR3 spans 13 residues. Germline CDR1 reads SEHNR; CDR2 reads FQNEAQ (reference sequence). The V gene lost 1 base and the J gene lost 1 base, with 4 bases spanning the gap. The CDR3 loop reads CASSLVFQETQYF. In DNA form, the CDR3 reads TGTGCCAGCAGCTTAGTATTCCAAGAGACCCAGTACTTC.

Here the CDR3 reads CATSRARTGNTIYF. The CDR3 coding sequence is TGTGCCACCAGCAGAGCCAGGACTGGAAACACCATATATTTT. J is TRBJ1-3 and V is TRBV15; D is unresolved. V was trimmed by 1 base and J by 2 bases, leaving 6 bases between them. The CDR3 is made up of 14 amino acids. From germline, CDR1 is LNHNV and CDR2 YYDKDF (reference sequence).

The V and J genes are TRBV7-6 and TRBJ2-5, with D tentatively TRBD2 (6 bases). The end of the DNA is better explained by TRBJ2-7, so the J call may be wrong. In germline, CDR1 is SGHVS, CDR2 FNYEAQ. The CDR3 is 14 residues long. The DNA of the CDR3 is TGTGCCAGCAGCTTAGCGACGGTGCGGGGCGAGCAGTACTTC. As protein: CASSLATVRGEQYF.

This chain connects TRBV5-5 to TRBJ2-7, with no clear D. Trimming left V 2 bases short and J 2 bases short, with 2 bases between. Germline CDR1 reads SGHKS; CDR2 reads YYEKEE (reference sequence). CDR3 length: 11 amino acids. CDR3 in amino acids: CASSFAYEQYF. The CDR3 DNA is TGTGCCAGCAGCTTCGCCTACGAGCAGTACTTC.

The CDR3 reads CASLFSGGHNEQFF. DNA of the CDR3: TGTGCCAGTCTGTTTAGCGGGGGCCACAATGAGCAGTTCTTC. The rearrangement links TRBV28 to TRBJ2-1; TRBD2 matches 9 bases. V was pared by 9 bases and J by 5 bases, with 8 bases of the junction left unmatched. The CDR3 is 14 residues long. Germline V gene data show CDR1 as MDHEN and CDR2 as SYDVKM.

In nucleotides, the CDR3 is TGTGCCAGCAGCTTGGATGACGGGGGGCACTACAATGAGCAGTTCTTC. This gives the protein CASSLDDGGHYNEQFF. The V and J genes are TRBV5-4 and TRBJ2-1; D might be TRBD2 (7 bases). Germline CDR1 and CDR2: SGHNT and YYREEE (reference sequence). The CDR3 is 16 amino acids. Trimming took 0 bases from V and 3 from J, leaving 13 bases between them.

The chain employs TRBV9 and TRBJ2-2, with TRBD1 identical over 7 bases. With V trimmed by 4 bases and J by 7 bases, 7 bases remained unmatched. The V gene's germline CDR1 is SGDLS and CDR2 YYNGEE. The CDR3 is 14 residues long. The CDR3 coding sequence is TGTGCCAGCAGCCTACAGGGGTCTGACGGGGAGCTGTTTTTT. Residues: CASSLQGSDGELFF.

V gene TRBV4-1 combines with J gene TRBJ2-3; 7 bases map to TRBD2. The CDR3 covers 16 residues. The V and J ends lost 4 bases and 7 bases, in that order; junction bases with no gene match: 14. The germline V gene has CDR1 MGHRA and CDR2 YSYEKL. CDR3 DNA: TGCGCCAGCAGCCCACTCAATGGGAGGGTTAGGAATACGCAGTATTTT. It specifies CASSPLNGRVRNTQYF.